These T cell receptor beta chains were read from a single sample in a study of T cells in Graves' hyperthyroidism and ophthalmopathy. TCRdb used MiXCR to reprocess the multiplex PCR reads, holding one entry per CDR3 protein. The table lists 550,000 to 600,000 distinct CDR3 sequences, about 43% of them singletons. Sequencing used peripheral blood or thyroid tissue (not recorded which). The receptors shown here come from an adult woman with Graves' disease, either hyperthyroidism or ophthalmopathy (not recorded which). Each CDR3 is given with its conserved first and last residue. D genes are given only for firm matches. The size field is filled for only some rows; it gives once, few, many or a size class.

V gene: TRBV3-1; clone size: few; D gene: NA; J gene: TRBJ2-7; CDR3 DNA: TGTGCCAGCAGCCAAGAATTGGTTGACTACGAGCAGTACTTC; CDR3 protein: CASSQELVDYEQYF
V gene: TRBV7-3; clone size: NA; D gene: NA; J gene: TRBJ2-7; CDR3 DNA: TGTGCCAGCAGGCGAGGGACGGCATTCTCCTACGAGCAGTACTTC; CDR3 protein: CASRRGTAFSYEQYF
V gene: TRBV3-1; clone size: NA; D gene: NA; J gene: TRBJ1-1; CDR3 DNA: TGTGCCAGCAGCCCCTGGGCGGGGAACACTGAAGCTTTCTTT; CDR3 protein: CASSPWAGNTEAFF
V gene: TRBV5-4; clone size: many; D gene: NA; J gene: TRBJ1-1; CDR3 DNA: TGTGCCAGCAGCCCTCGTCTTGGGGGGGCGGGCTACGCTTTCTTT; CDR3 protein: CASSPRLGGAGYAFF
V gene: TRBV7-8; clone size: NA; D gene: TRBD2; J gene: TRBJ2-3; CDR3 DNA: TGTGCCAGCAGCCCGCGACCGGGACTAGCGGGACCAGATACGCAGTATTTT; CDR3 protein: CASSPRPGLAGPDTQYF
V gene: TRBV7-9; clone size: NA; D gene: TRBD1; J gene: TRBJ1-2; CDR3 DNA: TGTGCCAGCAGCACCCGGGACAGGAGTTATGGCTACACCTTC; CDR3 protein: CASSTRDRSYGYTF
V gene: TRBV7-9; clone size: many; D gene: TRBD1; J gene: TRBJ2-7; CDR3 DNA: TGTGCCAGCAGCTTGGCCGGAGGGACAGGGTACGAGCAGTACTTC; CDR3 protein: CASSLAGGTGYEQYF
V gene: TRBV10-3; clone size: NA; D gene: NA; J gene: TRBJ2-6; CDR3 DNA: TGTGCCATCAGGGAGGACGGGGCGGCCAGCTCTGGGGCCAACGTCCTGACTTTC; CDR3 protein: CAIREDGAASSGANVLTF
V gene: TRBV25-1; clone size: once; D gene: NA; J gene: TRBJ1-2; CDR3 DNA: NA; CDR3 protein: CDSSFYICSATPSEIVYGYTF
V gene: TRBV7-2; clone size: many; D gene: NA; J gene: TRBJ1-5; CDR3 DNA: TGTGCCAGCTCCCCACCGGGGGCCGGTCAGCCCCAGCATTTT; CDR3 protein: CASSPPGAGQPQHF
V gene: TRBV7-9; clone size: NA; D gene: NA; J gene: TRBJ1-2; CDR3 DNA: TGTGCCAGCAGCGACTTGGATATTTATGGCTACACCTTC; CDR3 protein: CASSDLDIYGYTF
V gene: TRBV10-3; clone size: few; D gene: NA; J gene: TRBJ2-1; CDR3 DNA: TGTGCCATCAGTGATCGTATGGACAAGGGGGTTGGCAATGAGCAGTTCTTC; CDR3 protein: CAISDRMDKGVGNEQFF
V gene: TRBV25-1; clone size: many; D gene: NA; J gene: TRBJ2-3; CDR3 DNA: TGTGCCAGCAGTGATTGGAGTACGGGACTCACAGATACGCAGTATTTT; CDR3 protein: CASSDWSTGLTDTQYF
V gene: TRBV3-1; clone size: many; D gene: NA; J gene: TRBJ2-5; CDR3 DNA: TGTGCCAGCAGCCAAGCTGTCGAGGCCTACTTC; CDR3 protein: CASSQAVEAYF
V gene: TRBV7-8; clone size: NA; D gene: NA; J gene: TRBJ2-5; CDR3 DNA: TGTGCCAGCAGCTTAGTACGCGGGCTAGAAGATGCTCAAGAGACCCAGTACTTC; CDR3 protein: CASSLVRGLEDAQETQYF
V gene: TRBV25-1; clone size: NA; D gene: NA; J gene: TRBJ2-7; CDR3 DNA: TGTGCCAGCAGTGATCACAGGGCTCAGGGATTTGGGGAGCAGTACTTC; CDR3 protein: CASSDHRAQGFGEQYF
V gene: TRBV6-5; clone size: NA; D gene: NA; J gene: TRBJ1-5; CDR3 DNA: TGTGCCAGCTGTAAGGGCAGAGAGAATCAGCCCCAGCATTTT; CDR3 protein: CASCKGRENQPQHF
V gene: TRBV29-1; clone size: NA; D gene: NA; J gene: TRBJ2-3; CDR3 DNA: TGCAGCGACAGTGACAGGAGCACAGATACGCAGTATTTT; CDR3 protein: CSDSDRSTDTQYF
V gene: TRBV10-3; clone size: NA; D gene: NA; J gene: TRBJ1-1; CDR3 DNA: TGTGCCATCAGATTGGACACAGGGAACACTGAAGCTTTCTTT; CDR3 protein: CAIRLDTGNTEAFF
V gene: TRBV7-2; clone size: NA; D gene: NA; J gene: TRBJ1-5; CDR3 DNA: TGTGCCAGCAGCTTAGTGGGGGGTGCCCAGCATTTT; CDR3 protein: CASSLVGGAQHF
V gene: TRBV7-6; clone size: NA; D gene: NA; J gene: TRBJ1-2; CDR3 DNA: TGTGCCAGCAGCTTAGGCGGGGGGGATGGGAGGCGAGGCTACACCTTC; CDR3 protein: CASSLGGGDGRRGYTF
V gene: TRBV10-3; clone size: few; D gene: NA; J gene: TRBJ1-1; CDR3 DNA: TGTGCCATCAGGGACGACTTGAACACTGAAGCTTTCTTT; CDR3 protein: CAIRDDLNTEAFF
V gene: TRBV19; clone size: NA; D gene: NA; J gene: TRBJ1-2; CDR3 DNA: TGTGCCAGTAGCCCAAGGTGGCGGAACACCTATGGCTACACCTTC; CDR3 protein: CASSPRWRNTYGYTF
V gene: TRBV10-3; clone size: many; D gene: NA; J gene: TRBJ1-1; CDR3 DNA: TGTGCCATCAGTGAGTCAGGGGGTACGGGTTCTTTCTTT; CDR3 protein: CAISESGGTGSFF
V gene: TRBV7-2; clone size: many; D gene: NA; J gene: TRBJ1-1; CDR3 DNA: TGTGCCAGCAGCGCGTCTCGCGGGGATCTAGCTTTCTTT; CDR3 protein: CASSASRGDLAFF
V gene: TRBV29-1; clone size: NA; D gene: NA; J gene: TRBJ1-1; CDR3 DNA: TGCAGCGTTGTACGTGACCTGGGAACGAACACTGAAGCTTTCTTT; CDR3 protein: CSVVRDLGTNTEAFF
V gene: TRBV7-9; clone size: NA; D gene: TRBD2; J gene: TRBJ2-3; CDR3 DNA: TGTGCCAGCAGCCAAGGACTAGCAATTAATACGCAGTATTTT; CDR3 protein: CASSQGLAINTQYF
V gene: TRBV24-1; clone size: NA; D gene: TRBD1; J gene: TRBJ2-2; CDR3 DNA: TGTGCCACCAGTGCACTCGACAGGGACACCGGGGAGCTGTTTTTT; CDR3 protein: CATSALDRDTGELFF
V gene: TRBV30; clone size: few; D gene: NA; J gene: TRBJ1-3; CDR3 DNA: TGTGCCTGGAGTCTCCGGGACACCTCTTATAGCATATATTTT; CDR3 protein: CAWSLRDTSYSIYF
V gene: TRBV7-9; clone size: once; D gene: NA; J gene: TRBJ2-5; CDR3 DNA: TGTGCCAGCAGCTCGGAGGTGGAGACCCAGTACTTC; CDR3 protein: CASSSEVETQYF
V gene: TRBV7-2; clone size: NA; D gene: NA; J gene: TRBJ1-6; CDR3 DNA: TGTGCCGGCAGCTTAGGCAGGGGCGCGACCTATTCACCCCTCCACTTT; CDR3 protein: CAGSLGRGATYSPLHF
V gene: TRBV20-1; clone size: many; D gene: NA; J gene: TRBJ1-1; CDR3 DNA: TGCAGTGCTAGCTTGGGTTATGGGACTGAAGCTTTCTTT; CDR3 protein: CSASLGYGTEAFF
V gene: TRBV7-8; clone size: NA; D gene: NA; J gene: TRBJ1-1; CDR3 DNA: TGTGCCAGCGCCGATTTGAGTGTGGCTGAAGCTTTCTTT; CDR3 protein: CASADLSVAEAFF
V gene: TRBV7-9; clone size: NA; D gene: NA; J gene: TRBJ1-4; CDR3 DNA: TGTGCCAGCAGGGGGGGTTGGAATGAATCTTTCGGAAAACTGTTTTTT; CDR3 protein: CASRGGWNESFGKLFF
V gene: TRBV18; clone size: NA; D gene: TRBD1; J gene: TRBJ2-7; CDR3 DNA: TGTGCCAGCTCAGGGACAGGGGATGAGGTCGAGCAGTACTTC; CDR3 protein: CASSGTGDEVEQYF
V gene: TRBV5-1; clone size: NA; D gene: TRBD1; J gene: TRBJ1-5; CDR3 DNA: TGTGCCAGCAGCTTTTGGCGGGACAGGGGATCAAATCAGCCCCAGCATTTT; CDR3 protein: CASSFWRDRGSNQPQHF
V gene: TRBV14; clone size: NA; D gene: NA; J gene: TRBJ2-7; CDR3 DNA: TGTGCCAGCAGCCAAGACGGTATGAGATACGAGCAGTACTTC; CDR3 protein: CASSQDGMRYEQYF
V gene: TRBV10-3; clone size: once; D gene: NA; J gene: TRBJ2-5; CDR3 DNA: TGTGCCATCACCCCGGGCCAGGGGGAGACCCAGTACTTC; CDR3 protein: CAITPGQGETQYF
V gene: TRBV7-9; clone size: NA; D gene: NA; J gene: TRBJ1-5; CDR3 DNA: TGTGCTACCACTCGAGGGGATAGCAATCAGCCCCAGCATTTT; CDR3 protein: CATTRGDSNQPQHF
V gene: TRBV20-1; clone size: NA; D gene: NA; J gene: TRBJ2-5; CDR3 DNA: TGCAGTGCTAGCCGGTCAACGGATCTGGCCCAGTACTTC; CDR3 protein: CSASRSTDLAQYF
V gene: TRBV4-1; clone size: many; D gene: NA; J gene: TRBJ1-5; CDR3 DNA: TGCGCCAGCAGCCAAGTCGGTCAGCCCCAGCATTTT; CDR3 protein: CASSQVGQPQHF
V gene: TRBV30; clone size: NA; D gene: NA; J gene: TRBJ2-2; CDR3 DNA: TGTGCCTGGAGTGTAACCAGGGCGAACACCGGGGAGCTGTTTTTT; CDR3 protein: CAWSVTRANTGELFF
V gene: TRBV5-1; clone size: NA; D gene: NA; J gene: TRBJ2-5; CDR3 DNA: TGCGCCAGCTCCCTCGCTGGTACAGGGAAGGTGGAGACCCAGTACTTC; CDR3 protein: CASSLAGTGKVETQYF
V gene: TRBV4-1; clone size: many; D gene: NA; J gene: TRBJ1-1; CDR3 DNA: TGCGCCAGCAGCCCACCTTTACAGACGAACACTGAAGCTTTCTTT; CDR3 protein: CASSPPLQTNTEAFF
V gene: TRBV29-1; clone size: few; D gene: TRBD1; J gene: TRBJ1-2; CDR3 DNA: TGCAGCGTCGGGACAGGAAATAACTATGGCTACACCTTC; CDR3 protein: CSVGTGNNYGYTF
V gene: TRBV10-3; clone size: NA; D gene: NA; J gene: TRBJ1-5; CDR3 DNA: TGTGCCATCAGGGAACAAGGGCCCCAGCATTTT; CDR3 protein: CAIREQGPQHF
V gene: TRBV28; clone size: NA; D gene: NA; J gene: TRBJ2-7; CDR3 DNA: TGTGCCAGCAGTTTTGGTGCGGGACGTACCTACGAGCAGTACTTC; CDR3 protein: CASSFGAGRTYEQYF